Shown below are 20 T cell receptor beta chains from a single sample sequenced in a study of CD8 T cells in Susac syndrome. After extraction with the RNeasy kit, about 0.5 to 1 ug of the RNA was reverse transcribed using random hexamers. TCRdb used MiXCR to reprocess the immunoSEQ multiplex PCR reads, holding one entry per CDR3 protein. The sample comprises under 250,000 distinct CDR3 sequences, approximately 94% of which are singletons, and under 0.2% rests with the top ten. Sequenced sample: CD4+ T cells from PBMCs. The source is a human donor with Susac syndrome.

In nucleotides, the CDR3 is TGCGCCAGCAGTCCGGGGACATCTTACAATGAGCAGTTCTTC. Its protein product is CASSPGTSYNEQFF. The gene calls are TRBV5-1 and TRBJ2-1, with a weak D call TRBD1 (6 bases). V lost 5 bases to trimming and J lost 4 bases, with 13 bases between them. In germline, CDR1 is SGHRS, CDR2 YFSETQ. The CDR3 spans 14 residues.

The V and J genes are TRBV7-9 and TRBJ1-1, with unresolved D. Germline loops: CDR1 SEHNR, CDR2 FQNEAQ (reference sequence). Trimming left V 5 bases short and J 7 bases short, with 14 bases between. This CDR3 has 13 residues. CDR3 bases: TGTGCCAGCAGCCGGTCCTACGGGATTGAAGCTTTCTTT. It yields the protein CASSRSYGIEAFF.

This clonotype was seen once. V usage is TRBV12-3 or TRBV12-4 and J usage is TRBJ1-2; D not certain. CDR3 length: 15 residues. Trimming cost V 2 bases and J 4 bases, with 14 bases left between them. As DNA, the CDR3 is TGTGCCAGCAGTTTAACGGCTATAAATGGCTATGGCTACACCTTC. Protein sequence: CASSLTAINGYGYTF.

The CDR3 DNA reads as TGCAGTGCTCCGATGGGGGTCTCCTACGAGCAGTACTTC. Translated, it gives CSAPMGVSYEQYF. The chain carries TRBV20-1 and TRBJ2-7; D may correspond to TRBD1 or TRBD2 (5 bases each). Germline loops: CDR1 DFQATT, CDR2 SNEGSKA (reference sequence). The CDR3 runs to 13 residues. Deletions cut 5 bases from V and 0 bases from J, with 11 bases between.

J is TRBJ2-2 and V is TRBV7-2; TRBD2 is a possible D gene (6 bases). The V gene's germline CDR1 is SGHTA and CDR2 FQGNSA. CDR3 size: 16 residues. The V and J ends lost 0 bases and 1 base respectively, with 9 bases between them. The CDR3 nucleotides are TGTGCCAGCAGCTTAGCGATCGGGGGGAACACCGGGGAGCTGTTTTTT. Its protein is CASSLAIGGNTGELFF.

The rearrangement uses TRBV4-2 and TRBJ1-6; TRBD1 might be the D (5 bases). CDR1 is LGHNA and CDR2 is YNFKEQ in the germline V gene. The germline V and J ends were trimmed by 0 bases and 7 bases, with 16 bases remaining between them. CDR3 length: 17 amino acids. The CDR3 nucleotides read TGTGCCAGCAGCCAAGAGGCTGGGGCAGGGCCCAATTCACCCCTCCACTTT. This encodes CASSQEAGAGPNSPLHF.

The table lists this clonotype with a count of one. The chain employs TRBV12-3 or TRBV12-4 and TRBJ1-6, with a possible D match to TRBD1 (5 bases). V dropped 5 bases and J dropped 10 bases, with 18 bases sitting between them. There are 15 residues in the CDR3. CDR3 sequence (DNA): TGTGCCAGCAGTCTCTACTTACTAGGGGACTCACCCCTCCACTTT. Translated, it gives CASSLYLLGDSPLHF.

The genes are TRBV6-5 and TRBJ1-6, with D hard to call. The germline V gene has CDR1 MNHEY and CDR2 SVGAGI. The ends were cut back, 0 bases at V and 4 bases at J, with 7 bases in the middle. The CDR3 consists of 15 residues. This chain's CDR3 is CASSYSMEYNSPLHF. CDR3 DNA sequence: TGTGCCAGCAGTTACTCGATGGAGTATAATTCACCCCTCCACTTT.

V and J are TRBV4-3 and TRBJ1-4; 7 positions match TRBD1. This CDR3 comprises 15 residues. J was trimmed by 8 bases and V by 0 bases; bases with no gene match: 6. CDR1 and CDR2 from the germline V gene are LGHNA and YSLEER. CDR3 amino acids: CASSQDTGEGEKLFF. DNA of the CDR3: TGCGCCAGCAGCCAAGATACAGGGGAGGGAGAAAAACTGTTTTTT.

The rearrangement links TRBV2 to TRBJ2-1; tentative D call: TRBD1 (5 bases). The CDR3 consists of 12 residues. The V end lost 8 bases, the J end lost 10 bases, and 15 bases lay between the germline ends. The germline gives CDR1 SNHLY, CDR2 FYNNEI. The CDR3 loop reads CASQGTAQEQFF. CDR3 bases: TGTGCCAGCCAGGGTACCGCGCAGGAGCAGTTCTTC.

The V gene is TRBV25-1, the J gene TRBJ2-7, with a possible D match to TRBD1 (6 bases). Germline V gene lookup returns CDR1 MGHDK and CDR2 SYGVNS. This CDR3 contains 12 residues. The V gene lost 4 bases and the J gene lost 3 bases, with 7 bases spanning the gap. CDR3 sequence reads: CASSATGYEQYF. CDR3 nucleotides: TGTGCCAGCAGTGCGACAGGCTACGAGCAGTACTTC.

The chain is built from TRBV5-1 and TRBJ2-4; no reliable D call. With 0 bases removed from V and 3 bases from J, the gap between germline ends came to 7 bases. CDR1 and CDR2 (germline): SGHRS, YFSETQ. The CDR3 totals 14 residues. The CDR3 protein is CASSLGGDKNIQYF. In DNA, the CDR3 is TGCGCCAGCAGCTTGGGAGGTGACAAAAACATTCAGTACTTC.

In this sample, this clonotype turned up once. The CDR3 DNA is TGCAGTGCTAGAAAAGGGAGCGGGACAGGACCTTCCTACGAGCAGTACTTC. Its protein product is CSARKGSGTGPSYEQYF. The chain carries TRBV20-1 and TRBJ2-7; a possible D gene is TRBD1 (8 bases). Per germline, CDR1 DFQATT and CDR2 SNEGSKA (reference sequence). With 2 bases removed from V and 1 base from J, the gap between germline ends came to 21 bases. The CDR3 has 17 amino acids.

The chain joins TRBV11-2 to TRBJ1-2; D is possibly TRBD1 (5 bases). The germline gives CDR1 SGHAT, CDR2 FQNNGV. The length of the CDR3 is 13 residues. The V gene lost 5 bases and the J gene lost 2 bases, with 9 bases spanning the gap. The CDR3 DNA sequence: TGTGCCAGCAGCACTTCAGGGAACTATGGCTACACCTTC. Amino acid sequence: CASSTSGNYGYTF.

The chain uses TRBV29-1 and TRBJ1-3; TRBD1 is a possible D gene (5 bases). The germline CDR1 and CDR2 sequences are SQVTM and ANQGSEA. The CDR3 covers 12 residues. The V and J ends lost 2 bases and 8 bases respectively, with 10 bases between them. CDR3 amino acids: CSVEKSQDTIYF. DNA for the CDR3: TGCAGCGTTGAAAAATCACAGGACACCATATATTTT.

The V gene is TRBV5-1, the J gene TRBJ1-5, with D hard to call. Germline V gives CDR1 SGHRS, CDR2 YFSETQ. V lost 0 bases, J lost 5 bases, and 15 bases lay in between. The CDR3 sequence is 16 residues long. CDR3 sequence: CASSLGGGGPDQPQHF. The CDR3 DNA is TGCGCCAGCAGCTTGGGCGGAGGAGGGCCCGATCAGCCCCAGCATTTT.

About this clonotype itself: Its ends do not fully match the called genes, so a read error is possible. The rearrangement joins TRBV7-7 to TRBJ2-5, with TRBD1 identical over 8 bases. CDR1 SSHAT and CDR2 FNYEAQ come from the germline V gene (reference sequence). The CDR3 has 14 amino acids. CDR3 nucleotides: TGTGCTAGCAGCTTCGGACAGGGCCAAGAGACCCAGTACTTC. Its protein is CASSFGQGQETQYF.

This chain joins TRBV30 and TRBJ2-7; D not certain. The V and J ends lost 0 bases and 2 bases respectively, with 14 bases between them. Per germline, CDR1 GTSNPN and CDR2 SVGIG (reference sequence). This CDR3 contains 15 residues. Written as DNA, the CDR3 is TGTGCCTGGAGTGTAACGAGTTTCAACACCTACGAGCAGTACTTC. Protein: CAWSVTSFNTYEQYF. The variable domain in full, completed from reference TRBV30 and TRBJ2-7, reads SQTIHQWPATLVQPVGSPLSLECTVEGTSNPNLYWYRQAAGRGLQLLFYSVGIGQISSEVPQNLSASRPQDRQFILSSKKLLLSDSGFYLCAWSVTSFNTYEQYFGPGTRLTVT.

V usage is TRBV20-1 and J usage is TRBJ2-3; TRBD1 matches 8 bases. The ends lost 6 bases at V and 4 bases at J; junction bases unmatched: 6. Per germline, CDR1 DFQATT and CDR2 SNEGSKA (reference sequence). The CDR3 spans 13 residues. Here the CDR3 DNA reads TGCAGTGCCAGATCACAGGGGGCAGATACGCAGTATTTT. Protein sequence: CSARSQGADTQYF.

This chain joins TRBV5-1 and TRBJ2-7; 11 bases are shared with TRBD2. Losses at the gene ends were 1 base for V and 7 bases for J; bases not matched to a gene: 4. This CDR3 spans 14 amino acids. CDR1 and CDR2 (germline): SGHRS, YFSETQ. CDR3 in DNA: TGCGCCAGCAGCTTGACTAGCGGGGGTACGGAGCAGTACTTC. It translates to CASSLTSGGTEQYF.